This T cell receptor (beta chain) was sequenced during a study of blood T cells in healthy people across ages. Study-wide results and caveats: TCR beta diversity was tightly associated with the proportion of naive T cells. The recorded TCR beta diversity per million T cells decreased in a roughly linear manner with age.

For this clonotype: What it binds is not known.

Trimming pared 0 bases from V and 6 bases from J, leaving 12 bases between. The CDR3 sequence is 15 residues long. Germline CDR1 and CDR2: ENHRY and SYGVKD. A second roughly 6 to 12 cycle PCR used barcoded and J-beta primers. TCRdb reanalysed the 5' RACE reads using MiXCR and keeps one entry per CDR3 protein. The sample records under 1,000,000 distinct CDR3 sequences, roughly 40% being singletons. The sequence was obtained from a man aged 18 to 29 in good health. Sample: blood. The rearrangement links TRBV10-3 to TRBJ1-5; perhaps TRBD1 as D (6 bases). CDR3 in amino acids: CAISESAGGIQPQHF. CDR3 nucleotide sequence: TGTGCCATCAGTGAGTCGGCGGGGGGCATTCAGCCCCAGCATTTT.